The present T cell receptor beta chain was sequenced within a study of technical replicates of blood from a handful of donors. Trimming pared 4 bases from V and 0 bases from J, leaving 8 bases between. The CDR3 runs 15 residues. Germline lookup yields CDR1 SGHRS and CDR2 YFSETQ. The method was immunoSEQ multiplex PCR; TCRdb's version includes in-frame clones alone and lacks a portion of them. In the table there are about 68,000 clones, 95% to 97% of which are singletons. The origin of this receptor is a human donor in good health. The chain links TRBV5-1 to TRBJ2-6; D perhaps matches TRBD2 (6 bases). The sample comprised T cells isolated from PBMCs. The CDR3 reads CASSPEGSGANVLTF. The CDR3, as DNA: TGCGCCAGCAGCCCGGAGGGCTCTGGGGCCAACGTCCTGACTTTC.